These T cell receptor beta chains were read from a single sample in a study of Ad26.COV2.S vaccination and SARS-CoV-2 variants. TCRdb's copy holds only in-frame clones and misses some; the assay was immunoSEQ multiplex PCR. The repertoire holds about 480,000 clones, with roughly 85% as singletons. Here the sequenced sample was peripheral blood, taken in a trial of Ad26.COV2.S vaccine versus placebo. These receptors were collected from a person between 18 and 60 years old who received the Ad26.COV2.S COVID-19 vaccine or a placebo. Both conserved end residues are part of each CDR3. D genes are given only for firm matches. Rows may omit the clone size; those that give it use once, few, many or a size class.

CDR3 DNA,CDR3 protein,V gene,D gene,J gene,clone size
TGTGCCAGCAGCCCCCAAGTGGGGACCCCGCCAGATACGCAGTATTTT,CASSPQVGTPPDTQYF,TRBV4-2,-,TRBJ2-3,once
TGTGCCAGTAGTATTTCGGGACAGGGACCATACGAGCAGTACTTC,CASSISGQGPYEQYF,TRBV19,TRBD1,TRBJ2-7,-
TGTGCCAGCAGCCAAGAAGTATTGGGGGGAGCTTTCTTT,CASSQEVLGGAFF,TRBV3-1/TRBV3-2,-,TRBJ1-1,-
TGTGCCAGCAGCGGGTCCCCAGGGGGCGCAGGAGATACGCAGTATTTT,CASSGSPGGAGDTQYF,TRBV9,TRBD1,TRBJ2-3,-
TGTGCCAGCAGTTTAGGACAGGGCGAGCAGTACTTC,CASSLGQGEQYF,TRBV27,TRBD1,TRBJ2-7,-
TGTGCCAGCAGCTTGCCCGGGAACGAGCAGTACTTC,CASSLPGNEQYF,TRBV5-6,-,TRBJ2-7,-
TGTGCCAGCAGCTTGGACCTGCGGGACCGGGAGCTGTTTTTT,CASSLDLRDRELFF,TRBV5-4,-,TRBJ2-2,once
TGTGCCACCACAAGCGGGAGGACAACAGATACGCAGTATTTT,CATTSGRTTDTQYF,TRBV28,TRBD2,TRBJ2-3,-
TGTGCCAGCAGCTTGGGTGACAGGGGGTCCTACAATGAGCAGTTCTTC,CASSLGDRGSYNEQFF,TRBV7-9,TRBD1,TRBJ2-1,-
TGCGCCAGCAGCTTGGGACTAGCGGGAGAAGGGCGTGGGGAGACCCAGTACTTC,CASSLGLAGEGRGETQYF,TRBV5-1,TRBD2,TRBJ2-5,-
TGTGCCAGCAGCTTCTTCCAGGGGGCCAACGTCCTGACTTTC,CASSFFQGANVLTF,TRBV5-8,-,TRBJ2-6,few
TGTGCCAGTAGTACCAGTACGATGCAGTATTTT,CASSTSTMQYF,TRBV19,-,TRBJ2-3,-
TGTGCCAGCAGGAAGTTTAGTTACGAGCAGTACTTC,CASRKFSYEQYF,TRBV6-5,-,TRBJ2-7,once
TGTGCCAGCAGTGGGGCGGAAGGGCGTCAGCCCCAGCATTTT,CASSGAEGRQPQHF,TRBV25-1,-,TRBJ1-5,-
TGTGCCAGCAGCCTCGACAGGGTCAACGGGGAGCTGTTTTTT,CASSLDRVNGELFF,TRBV7-2,TRBD1,TRBJ2-2,few
TGTGCCAGCAGTTTATTTGTAGAAGGGTTTGGCTACACCTTC,CASSLFVEGFGYTF,TRBV28,-,TRBJ1-2,-
TGTGCCAGCAGCTTAAAGAGGACCGGGGAGCTGTTTTTT,CASSLKRTGELFF,TRBV7-3,-,TRBJ2-2,-
TGTGCCAGCAGCTTACCGGGACTACCCCATTACTTC,CASSLPGLPHYF,TRBV7-9,TRBD2,TRBJ2-7,-
TGCGCCAGCAGCTTTATAAACAGGGACAATGGCTACACCTTC,CASSFINRDNGYTF,TRBV5-1,-,TRBJ1-2,-
TGTGCCAGCGGTCCGGGGCCCGGGAGGTCCAAAAACATTCAGTACTTC,CASGPGPGRSKNIQYF,TRBV6-6,TRBD2,TRBJ2-4,once
TGTGCCAGCAGTTTTCCCAGGACAGGGGCGAACACTGAAGCTTTCTTT,CASSFPRTGANTEAFF,TRBV28,TRBD1,TRBJ1-1,once
TGTGCCAGCAGCGGTTGGGGACAGGGCTCCTACGAGCAGTACTTC,CASSGWGQGSYEQYF,TRBV2,TRBD1,TRBJ2-7,-
TGTGCCAGCAGTCCATCCAGGGGGCTCACTGAAGCTTTCTTT,CASSPSRGLTEAFF,TRBV28,TRBD1,TRBJ1-1,-
TGTGCCAGTAGTATTGGCGGTGGGCAGGGGGACCTGGACTTT,CASSIGGGQGDLDF,TRBV19,TRBD1,TRBJ1-1,once
TGTGCCAGCAGTTACTCGAAAGTAACCTATGGCTACACCTTC,CASSYSKVTYGYTF,TRBV6-6,-,TRBJ1-2,-
TGTGCCAGCAGCCCTGAGGGGTGGGGACGATTGAGTCCAGGGGGTGAAAAACTGTTTTTT,CASSPEGWGRLSPGGEKLFF,TRBV9,TRBD1,TRBJ1-4,-
TGTGCCAGCAGCTCGAACCCTCAGGGACCCTACGAGCAGTACTTC,CASSSNPQGPYEQYF,TRBV7-2,-,TRBJ2-7,once
TGTGCCAGTAGGGAGGGGGCTAGGGCTGAAGCTTTCTTT,CASREGARAEAFF,TRBV19,TRBD1,TRBJ1-1,-
TGTGCCAGCAGTTTGGGGAGGAACACTGAAGCTTTCTTT,CASSLGRNTEAFF,TRBV6-2/TRBV6-3,-,TRBJ1-1,-
TGTGCCAGCTGGGGCGGGGACTCCTACGAGCAGTACTTC,CASWGGDSYEQYF,TRBV2,-,TRBJ2-7,-
TGTGCCAGCAGCTTAAGTTCCGGGAGTTATGAAGCTTTCTTT,CASSLSSGSYEAFF,TRBV7-3,-,TRBJ1-1,-
TGTGCCAGCAGCGTAGAGGGAGGCAGGTTCGATGAGCAGTTCTTC,CASSVEGGRFDEQFF,TRBV9,-,TRBJ2-1,-
TGTGCCAGCGCAAGGGGCGGGGGACGGACTGAAGCTTTCTTT,CASARGGGRTEAFF,TRBV19,-,TRBJ1-1,-
TGCAGTGCTAGCCGCACCGGGGAGCTGTTTTTT,CSASRTGELFF,TRBV20-1,-,TRBJ2-2,-
TGTGCCAGCAGTGACACCCCTAATCGGGGAGGGGTGTATGGCTACACCTTC,CASSDTPNRGGVYGYTF,TRBV6-4,-,TRBJ1-2,once
TGTGCCAGCAGCCGAGAAGCGGGAGGGCAAAATGAGCAGTTCTTC,CASSREAGGQNEQFF,TRBV4-2,TRBD2,TRBJ2-1,-
TGTGCCAGCAGCCCAAGCAGGACAGGGCTTAACTATGGCTACACCTTC,CASSPSRTGLNYGYTF,TRBV6-2/TRBV6-3,TRBD1,TRBJ1-2,-
TGCGCCAGCAGCCAAGAATTTGCTTTAAACTATGGCTACACCTTC,CASSQEFALNYGYTF,TRBV4-1,-,TRBJ1-2,-
TGCAGTGCCAGTCTCGATGGAGAGCAGTACTTC,CSASLDGEQYF,TRBV20-1,-,TRBJ2-7,-
TGTGCCAGCAGCTTGGCGGGACTAGCGGGGGGGAGCTCCTACGAGCAGTACTTC,CASSLAGLAGGSSYEQYF,TRBV5-8,TRBD2,TRBJ2-7,-
TGTGCCAGTAGTATCGGGGCGGGGCAACACAATGAGCAGTTCTTC,CASSIGAGQHNEQFF,TRBV19,-,TRBJ2-1,-
TGTGCCAGCAGTGAATTTGGAAGGGCCTACGAGCAGTACTTC,CASSEFGRAYEQYF,TRBV6-1,-,TRBJ2-7,-
TGCAGTGCTAGTTCCGGTCAAGAGACCCAGTACTTC,CSASSGQETQYF,TRBV20-1,-,TRBJ2-5,once
TGTGCCAGCAGCCATGAGACTAGCGGGAGTATTGATACGCAGTATTTT,CASSHETSGSIDTQYF,TRBV14,TRBD2,TRBJ2-3,-
TGTGCCAGCAATTGGGGTGGTACTGAAGCTTTCTTT,CASNWGGTEAFF,TRBV28,-,TRBJ1-1,-
TGTGCCTGGAGTGACCCTAATTCACCCCTCCACTTT,CAWSDPNSPLHF,TRBV30,-,TRBJ1-6,-
TGTGCCAGCAGCCAACAGGGCGCTGGGGCCAACGTCCTGACTTTC,CASSQQGAGANVLTF,TRBV6-6,-,TRBJ2-6,-